A selection of T cell receptor beta chains follows, all from one sample in a study of CD8 T cell repertoires and HIV-1 epitope variants. Sequencing used immunoSEQ multiplex PCR; TCRdb keeps in-frame clones, though not all of them. The data hold tens of thousands of clones, with just under 75% observed a single time. Sequencing used uncultured baseline CD8+ T cells from peripheral blood mononuclear cells (PBMCs). These receptors all come from a male donor with HIV. Each CDR3 is given with its conserved first and last residue. The D gene is left open where the match is weak. Rows may omit the clone size; those that give it use once, few, many or a size class.

>TRBJ2-7|.|TRBV6-5|.
TGTGCCAGCGCGCGTAGCGGCGAAAACTCCTACGAGCAGTACTTC
CASARSGENSYEQYF
>TRBJ2-1|.|TRBV6-6|.
TGTGCCAGCAGCAGGGACCGGGCGGACAATGAGCAGTTCTTC
CASSRDRADNEQFF
>TRBJ2-3|.|TRBV28|.
TGTGCCAGCAACCCCAGGGGTAGGGATACGCAGTATTTT
CASNPRGRDTQYF
>TRBJ1-4|.|TRBV7-5|once
TGTGCCAGAAGCTGTAATACAGGGGTCGGAGAAAAACTGTTTTTT
CARSCNTGVGEKLFF
>TRBJ2-1|.|TRBV29-1|once
TGCAGCGTTGCGACAGGTTTCTACAATGAGCAGTTCTTC
CSVATGFYNEQFF
>TRBJ2-3|.|TRBV28|.
TGTGCCAGCAGAACCAGCACAGATACGCAGTATTTT
CASRTSTDTQYF
>TRBJ2-7|.|TRBV9|.
TGTGCCAGCAGCGCCCCAGCGGCAGGGGAAAGCGAGCAGTACTTC
CASSAPAAGESEQYF
>TRBJ2-5|TRBD2|TRBV2|once
TGTGCCAGCAGTGAGGGGAGCGGGGGGGCCCAGGGGACCCAGTACTTC
CASSEGSGGAQGTQYF
>TRBJ2-7|.|TRBV2|.
TGTGCCAGCAACACATTAGGAGTCTACGAGCAGTACTTC
CASNTLGVYEQYF
>TRBJ2-5|.|TRBV28|.
TGTGCCAGCAGTTCTCCGAAGAAAGGGCTACAGACCCAGTACTTC
CASSSPKKGLQTQYF
>TRBJ2-1|TRBD1|TRBV5-6|few
TGTGCCAGCAGCTTGGTGCAGGGGGCAAATGAGCAGTTCTTC
CASSLVQGANEQFF
>TRBJ2-5|TRBD2|TRBV28|.
TGTGCCAGCAAGGGACTAGCGGAACACCCGGGCCAAGAGACCCAGTACTTC
CASKGLAEHPGQETQYF
>TRBJ1-6|TRBD1|TRBV30|.
TGTGCCTGGGAACAGGGGGGGAGGAATTCACCCCTCCACTTT
CAWEQGGRNSPLHF
>TRBJ2-3|TRBD2|TRBV7-9|once
TGTGCCAGCAGCCCACATCCAGCGGGGGGGAGCACAGATACGCAGTATTTT
CASSPHPAGGSTDTQYF
>TRBJ2-7|.|TRBV7-9|.
TGTGCCAGCAGCTTAGGCACCGCCTCCTACGAGCAGTACTTC
CASSLGTASYEQYF
>TRBJ2-7|TRBD2|TRBV9|.
TGTGCCAGCAGCGCGACTAGCGGTACCTACGAGCAGTACTTC
CASSATSGTYEQYF